Presented here are 20 T cell receptor beta chains from one specimen sequenced in a study of T cell clones after liver transplantation. The protocol was immunoSEQ multiplex PCR, while the TCRdb copy is restricted to in-frame clones and leaves out a portion. Seen here are 55,000 or so clones, over 70% observed once, and the top ten hold 15%. Sequenced material: CD4+ T cells from blood, taken before liver transplant. These receptors all stem from a human donor who received a liver transplant.

This clone has only a few counts. V and J are TRBV5-5 and TRBJ1-6; TRBD1 matches 10 bases. CDR3 length: 15 amino acids. J lost 8 bases, V lost 4 bases, and 6 bases had no gene match. The V gene's germline CDR1 is SGHKS and CDR2 YYEKEE (reference sequence). The CDR3 protein is CASSPRQGAYSPLHF. The CDR3 DNA follows: TGTGCCAGCAGCCCGAGACAGGGGGCATATTCACCCCTCCACTTT.

The J gene is TRBJ2-7, the V gene TRBV7-2; unclear D gene. Trimming shortened V by 5 bases and J by 0 bases, and 14 bases separated the two germline ends. This CDR3 region has 15 residues. The germline gives CDR1 SGHTA, CDR2 FQGNSA. The CDR3 region has the DNA TGTGCCAGCAGCCCCCCTCGTCCCCCCTCCTACGAGCAGTACTTC. This gives the protein CASSPPRPPSYEQYF. Filled out from reference TRBV7-2 and TRBJ2-7, the complete variable domain reads GAGVSQSPSNKVTEKGKDVELRCDPISGHTALYWYRQSLGQGLEFLIYFQGNSAPDKSGLPSDRFSAERTGGSVSTLTIQRTQQEDSAVYLCASSPPRPPSYEQYFGPGTRLTVT.

This clone was detected a few times. The chain employs TRBV5-1 and TRBJ2-6; tentative D call: TRBD2 (6 bases). The CDR3 length is 16 residues. Germline V gene sequence: CDR1 SGHRS, CDR2 YFSETQ. Trimming cost V 0 bases and J 2 bases, with 9 bases left between them. This CDR3 is CASSLVGGAGANVLTF. The CDR3, as DNA: TGCGCCAGCAGCTTGGTGGGGGGTGCTGGGGCCAACGTCCTGACTTTC.

The chain links TRBV2 to TRBJ1-1, with a weak D call TRBD1 (6 bases). CDR3 length: 14 amino acids. CDR1 and CDR2 (germline): SNHLY, FYNNEI. V was shortened by 7 bases and J by 4 bases, with 16 bases between the two germline ends. The CDR3 sequence is CASTQDRTSTEAFF. DNA of the CDR3: TGTGCCAGCACCCAAGACAGGACATCCACTGAAGCTTTCTTT.

V usage is TRBV6-6 and J usage is TRBJ2-7; a possible D gene is TRBD2 (6 bases). CDR3 length equals 13 residues. In germline, CDR1 is MNHNY, CDR2 SVGAGI (reference sequence). Trimming left V 6 bases short and J 5 bases short, with 14 bases between. The CDR3 spells CASSRGTPDEQYF. The CDR3 nucleotides are TGTGCCAGCAGCCGAGGGACTCCAGACGAGCAGTACTTC.

The chain has TRBV19 and TRBJ1-2; TRBD1 matches 10 bases. Per the germline V gene, CDR1 is LNHDA and CDR2 is SQIVND (reference sequence). This CDR3 is 18 amino acids long. J gave up 0 bases and V 8 bases, and 15 bases lay outside the gene matches. Written as DNA, the CDR3 is TGTGCCAGTGGCCGCCCCCGGGACAGGGGACGGACTAACTATGGCTACACCTTC. Translated, it gives CASGRPRDRGRTNYGYTF.

The chain joins TRBV27 to TRBJ2-3; TRBD2 might be the D (6 bases). The germline V and J ends were trimmed by 7 bases and 6 bases, with 23 bases remaining between them. Germline-derived CDR1 and CDR2 are MNHEY and SMNVEV (reference sequence). The CDR3 has 16 amino acids. CDR3 coding DNA: TGTGCCAGCACAAGGACTGGGTGGATTGCGGGGGATACGCAGTATTTT. Residues: CASTRTGWIAGDTQYF.

This clone ranks as large. This chain uses TRBV6-6 with TRBJ1-6; no definite D call. Looked up from germline, CDR1 is MNHNY and CDR2 is SVGAGI (reference sequence). V shed 2 bases and J shed 5 bases, with 13 bases lying between them. The CDR3 length is 16 residues. This chain's CDR3 is CASSYRATGDNSPLHF. The CDR3 DNA is TGTGCCAGCAGTTACCGGGCCACCGGGGATAATTCACCCCTCCACTTT.

The chain combines TRBV11-3 with TRBJ2-6; the D is unclear. Trimming took 5 bases from V and 0 from J, leaving 8 bases between them. Germline V gene sequence: CDR1 SGHNT, CDR2 YENEEA. The CDR3 consists of 15 residues. The CDR3 DNA follows: TGTGCCAGCAGCCCAGGAACCTCTGGGGCCAACGTCCTGACTTTC. Translating gives CASSPGTSGANVLTF.

This clone has a single count. The rearrangement links TRBV18 to TRBJ1-6; D unclear. This CDR3 comprises 17 residues. Looked up from germline, CDR1 is KGHSH and CDR2 is LQKENI. The V gene lost 4 bases and the J gene lost 3 bases, with 16 bases spanning the gap. CDR3 sequence reads: CASSRVDRGIYNSPLHF. CDR3 coding DNA: TGTGCCAGCTCACGAGTTGATCGAGGGATCTATAATTCACCCCTCCACTTT.

This clone is a singleton in its sample. The genes are TRBV4-2 and TRBJ1-4; the D is unclear. V shed 0 bases and J shed 0 bases, with 14 bases lying between them. The CDR3 loop spans 18 amino acids. Germline loops: CDR1 LGHNA, CDR2 YNFKEQ. The CDR3 region has the DNA TGTGCCAGCAGCCAAGAGCGAGAATTGGGCGCAACTAATGAAAAACTGTTTTTT. It specifies CASSQERELGATNEKLFF.

The CDR3 region has the DNA TGTGCCAGCTCGCAGTCTACAGGGGGCGAAAAGGAGCAGTACTTC. Its translation is CASSQSTGGEKEQYF. V and J are TRBV18 and TRBJ2-7; 9 nucleotides line up with TRBD1. The V segment lost 6 bases and the J segment 7 bases; nucleotides outside the gene matches: 13. CDR1 is KGHSH and CDR2 is LQKENI in the germline V gene. The CDR3 runs 15 residues. Full variable domain (missing parts from reference TRBV18 and TRBJ2-7): NAGVMQNPRHLVRRRGQEARLRCSPMKGHSHVYWYRQLPEEGLKFMVYLQKENIIDESGMPKERFSAEFPKEGPSILRIQQVVRGDSAAYFCASSQSTGGEKEQYFGPGTRLTVT.

The V gene is TRBV18, the J gene TRBJ2-7; TRBD2 aligns across 7 bases. Trimming removed 3 bases from V and 2 bases from J; junction bases left unmatched: 13. This CDR3 region has 17 residues. Per germline, CDR1 KGHSH and CDR2 LQKENI. The CDR3 bases are TGTGCCAGCTCACCTGGGAGGGGCGGCGGATATACCTACGAGCAGTACTTC. This sequence encodes CASSPGRGGGYTYEQYF.

There are a few counts of this clone. The chain links TRBV6-6 to TRBJ1-6; perhaps TRBD1 as D (6 bases). This CDR3 comprises 16 residues. The germline CDR1 and CDR2 sequences are MNHNY and SVGAGI (reference sequence). The V end lost 4 bases, the J end lost 13 bases, and 23 bases lay between the germline ends. DNA of the CDR3: TGTGCCAGCAGTTCTCCCGGCGGACAGATGTCAATGCCCCTCCACTTT. Translating gives CASSSPGGQMSMPLHF.

The chain recombines TRBV18 with TRBJ1-2; D remains unclear. The germline V gene encodes CDR1 KGHSH and CDR2 LQKENI. V lost 2 bases, J lost 8 bases, and 12 bases lay in between. The CDR3 extends over 13 amino acids. The chain's CDR3 is CASSPTEQQGYTF. CDR3 DNA: TGTGCCAGCTCACCAACGGAACAGCAGGGCTACACCTTC.

The chain joins TRBV27 to TRBJ2-1; 14 positions agree with TRBD2. After removal of 4 bases from V and 11 bases from J, the junction contained 7 bases not matched to a gene. Germline V CDR1 and CDR2: MNHEY, SMNVEV (reference sequence). The CDR3 is 15 amino acids. CDR3 loop: CASSWGLAGVSKQFF. CDR3 bases: TGTGCCAGCAGTTGGGGACTAGCGGGGGTCAGTAAGCAGTTCTTC.

CDR3 amino acids: CASSPQGNTGELFF. In DNA, the CDR3 is TGTGCCAGCAGCCCACAGGGGAACACCGGGGAGCTGTTTTTT. The chain recombines TRBV7-2 with TRBJ2-2, with a possible D match to TRBD1 (6 bases). The CDR3 is made up of 14 amino acids. V lost 5 bases, J lost 1 base, and 8 bases lay in between. Germline loops: CDR1 SGHTA, CDR2 FQGNSA.

The chain combines TRBV4-2 with TRBJ2-7; D is undetermined. The CDR3 totals 16 residues. The germline CDR1 and CDR2 sequences are LGHNA and YNFKEQ. Trimming removed 2 bases from V and 3 bases from J, with 17 bases in between. CDR3 protein: CASSQPIPGSSYEQYF. The CDR3, as DNA: TGTGCCAGCAGCCAACCAATACCCGGGTCCAGCTACGAGCAGTACTTC.

The chain uses TRBV19 and TRBJ1-6; no clear D gene. CDR1 LNHDA and CDR2 SQIVND come from the germline V gene (reference sequence). This CDR3 spans 21 amino acids. The V gene lost 7 bases and the J gene lost 0 bases, with 28 bases spanning the gap. Here the CDR3 DNA reads TGTGCCAGTAACGGGGTGAGGGAACTCAGGCTCTTGAGCTCCTATAATTCACCCCTCCACTTT. The encoded protein is CASNGVRELRLLSSYNSPLHF.

This clone was seen a few times. The chain is built from TRBV10-2 and TRBJ2-1; 11 positions agree with TRBD2. Germline V gives CDR1 WSHSY, CDR2 SAAADI. This CDR3 spans 14 amino acids. J gave up 4 bases and V 7 bases, and 3 bases lay outside the gene matches. The CDR3 sequence is CASNLAGGYNEQFF. CDR3 coding DNA: TGCGCCAGCAACCTAGCGGGGGGATACAATGAGCAGTTCTTC.